This T cell receptor (beta chain) emerged from a study of blood T cell repertoires in COVID-19. On the study more broadly: Acute and convalescent COVID-19 samples came from the United States, Italy and Spain. T cells, B-cell-depleted T cells, or PBMCs provided the cDNA or gDNA that served as material.

The authors' processing: The assay estimated nucleated cells by amplifying reference gene primers. The table came from immunoSEQ multiplex PCR; TCRdb's copy has only in-frame clones and leaves some out. For V, J and clone size, that table is used; D and trimming come from the DNA. The sample records around 130,000 clones, less than 85% being singletons. This CDR3 has 13 residues. Trimming shortened V by 1 base and J by 6 bases, and 10 bases separated the two germline ends. Germline V lookup: CDR1 GTSNPN, CDR2 SVGIG (reference sequence). The chain joins TRBV30 to TRBJ1-5; unclear D gene. The TCR was taken from a woman in her sixties or seventies with acute or convalescent COVID-19. The sample was peripheral blood. The CDR3 sequence is CAWSGSSGQPQHF. In nucleotides, the CDR3 is TGTGCCTGGAGTGGTAGTTCTGGTCAGCCCCAGCATTTT.